The next 25 T cell receptor beta chains were all read from a single sample in a study of T cell repertoires in cytomegalovirus infection (dated by TCRdb to between 2017 and 2020). In the paper's terms, the treatment or condition label means: in vitro stimulation with specific CMV peptide epitopes to enrich CMV-specific T cells. Their specific antigens are unknown. TCRdb shows the sequencer as Illumina HiSeq 1500. TCRdb passed the public sequencing reads through fastp at Q25 and MiXCR, retaining productive beta sequences. Each CDR3 protein appears once, grouped with its most common genes and DNA. Counted in this sample were some 920,000 distinct CDR3 sequences; 30% to 40% of them appeared once. Together, the top ten hold around 15% of the sample. Sample: cultured CD8+ T cells from PBMCs, taken from culture after CMV antigen stimulation. These receptors were collected from a human donor in good health (CMV status not recorded). Some clones in this sample may be carry-over from other donors' samples.

CDR3 DNA: TGTGCCAGCACCTCTAGCGGGGGGGAAACCGGGGAGCTGTTTTTT. It yields the protein CASTSSGGETGELFF. The chain links TRBV12-3 or TRBV12-4 to TRBJ2-2; 12 positions match TRBD2. After removal of 7 bases from V and 5 bases from J, the junction contained 5 bases not matched to a gene. The CDR3 runs to 15 residues.

This clonotype has more than one count but fewer than ten. J is TRBJ2-7 and V is TRBV6-2 or TRBV6-3, with a possible D match to TRBD1 (6 bases). The CDR3 totals 15 residues. V was clipped by 2 bases and J by 3 bases, with 14 bases between them. The germline CDR1 and CDR2 sequences are MNHEY and SVGEGT. The DNA for the CDR3 is TGTGCCAGCAGTTACCCTTACAGGGAAAGCTACGAGCAGTACTTC. Protein product: CASSYPYRESYEQYF.

The genes are TRBV28 and TRBJ2-7; 9 bases agree with TRBD2. CDR3 length: 14 amino acids. Germline-derived CDR1 and CDR2 are MDHEN and SYDVKM. J gave up 3 bases and V 5 bases, and 5 bases lay outside the gene matches. Written as DNA, the CDR3 is TGTGCCAGCAGTCTCGGACTAGCGCTCTACGAGCAGTACGTC. The encoded protein is CASSLGLALYEQYV.

The V gene is TRBV7-9, the J gene TRBJ2-3, with 11 positions matching TRBD1. The V gene's germline CDR1 is SEHNR and CDR2 FQNEAQ (reference sequence). This CDR3 region has 17 residues. The V segment lost 6 bases and the J segment 6 bases; nucleotides outside the gene matches: 14. Written as DNA, the CDR3 is TGTGCCAGCAGGAGGTTTGGACAGGGGGCTGTGACTGATACGCAGTATTTT. Translating gives CASRRFGQGAVTDTQYF.

This clonotype was counted ten times or more. The chain combines TRBV7-9 with TRBJ2-7; a possible D gene is TRBD1 (6 bases). Trimming shortened V by 4 bases and J by 2 bases, and 15 bases separated the two germline ends. Germline lookup yields CDR1 SEHNR and CDR2 FQNEAQ (reference sequence). The CDR3 sequence is 15 residues long. In DNA, the CDR3 is TGTGCCAGCAGCTCCGAGACAGGTGTCACCTACGAGCAGTACTTC. This codes for CASSSETGVTYEQYF.

In its sample, this clonotype was seen many times. This chain joins TRBV7-2 and TRBJ2-7, with D possibly being TRBD2 (7 bases). This CDR3 region has 20 residues. Germline lookup yields CDR1 SGHTA and CDR2 FQGNSA. V was clipped by 5 bases and J by 1 base, with 30 bases between them. CDR3: CASSTLGVVRGGHFSYEQYV. CDR3 in DNA: TGTGCCAGCAGCACCCTTGGGGTAGTGAGGGGGGGACACTTTTCCTACGAGCAGTACGTC.

The gene calls are TRBV28 and TRBJ1-2; D is unclear. Germline assignment: CDR1 MDHEN and CDR2 SYDVKM. CDR3 length equals 14 residues. Trimming removed 3 bases from V and 0 bases from J, with 8 bases in between. CDR3 sequence: CASSFRSANYGYTF. CDR3 DNA: TGTGCCAGCAGTTTTAGGTCAGCTAACTATGGCTACACCTTC.

Concerning this clonotype itself: The junction shows a germline mismatch at one end, possibly a read error. This rearrangement joins TRBV5-3 to TRBJ2-7, with 8 bases that match TRBD1. TRBV5-3 carries the ORF label, with uncertain function. The CDR3 loop spans 14 amino acids. The CDR3 coding sequence is TGTGCCAGCAGCTTGCGCAGGGGGCAGGACGAGCAGTACTTC. It specifies CASSLRRGQDEQYF.

In the case of this clonotype: A much larger clone is a single base away; this may be a read error. The rearrangement uses TRBV27 and TRBJ1-6, with 9 positions matching TRBD1. V lost 7 bases, J lost 6 bases, and 4 bases stayed unmatched. CDR1 and CDR2 (germline): MNHEY, SMNVEV (reference sequence). This CDR3 has 14 residues. CDR3 nucleotides: TGTGCCAGCACCTCGGGACAGGGTAATTCACCCCTCCACTTT. Translated, it gives CASTSGQGNSPLHF.

The gene calls are TRBV12-5 and TRBJ1-3, with 7 bases lining up with TRBD1. This CDR3 region has 19 residues. The junction had 16 bases not matched to a gene; V was cut back by 5 bases and J by 0 bases. Looked up from germline, CDR1 is LGHNT and CDR2 is FRNRAP. CDR3 region: CASGLTGLPIIDSGNTIYF. The CDR3 nucleotides read TGTGCTAGTGGTCTGACAGGGCTTCCGATTATCGACTCTGGAAACACCATATATTTT. Drawing the rest from reference TRBV12-5 and TRBJ1-3, the complete variable domain is DARVTQTPRHKVTEMGQEVTMRCQPILGHNTVFWYRQTMMQGLELLAYFRNRAPLDDSGMPKDRFSAEMPDATLATLKIQPSEPRDSAVYFCASGLTGLPIIDSGNTIYFGEGSWLTVV.

The CDR3, as DNA: TGTGCCAGCAGTTACTCACGGGGCATGAACACTGAAGCTTTCTTT. Translated, it gives CASSYSRGMNTEAFF. The chain recombines TRBV6-6 with TRBJ1-1; D may be TRBD1 (5 bases). V was shortened by 0 bases and J by 0 bases, with 8 bases between the two germline ends. Per germline, CDR1 MNHNY and CDR2 SVGAGI (reference sequence). The CDR3 has 15 amino acids.

This clonotype was counted only a few times. The rearrangement uses TRBV7-9 and TRBJ1-3; D gene unclear. This CDR3 is 15 amino acids long. The germline V and J ends were trimmed by 4 bases and 0 bases, with 10 bases remaining between them. The germline gives CDR1 SEHNR, CDR2 FQNEAQ (reference sequence). The CDR3 loop reads CASSSDGVSGNTIYF. The DNA of the CDR3 is TGTGCCAGCAGCTCGGACGGAGTCTCTGGAAACACCATATATTTT.

This sequence joins TRBV6-6 and TRBJ1-6, with 7 bases matching TRBD1. The CDR3 has 14 amino acids. In germline, CDR1 is MNHNY, CDR2 SVGAGI (reference sequence). J was trimmed by 9 bases and V by 6 bases; bases with no gene match: 8. The CDR3 coding sequence is TGTGCCAGCAGGACCACAGGGGTGGGTTCACCCCTCCACTTT. This gives the protein CASRTTGVGSPLHF.

V usage is TRBV9 and J usage is TRBJ2-7; a possible D gene is TRBD2 (6 bases). Per germline, CDR1 SGDLS and CDR2 YYNGEE. V was pared by 0 bases and J by 4 bases, with 11 bases between. This CDR3 has 14 residues. The CDR3 loop reads CASSVGDSIYEQYF. CDR3 DNA: TGTGCCAGCAGCGTAGGGGACTCGATTTACGAGCAGTACTTC.

This clonotype was counted a few times. The V and J genes are TRBV7-9 and TRBJ1-2; TRBD1 matches at 9 bases. The germline gives CDR1 SEHNR, CDR2 FQNEAQ (reference sequence). V lost 6 bases, J lost 14 bases, and 7 bases stayed unmatched. CDR3 length equals 11 residues. The CDR3 DNA sequence: TGTGCCAGCAGAAAACAGGGGGCATGGACCTTC. Residues: CASRKQGAWTF.

CDR3 in amino acids: CASSQGGTGNSPLHF. As DNA, the CDR3 is TGTGCCAGCAGCCAAGGTGGGACAGGGAATTCACCCCTCCACTTT. The chain couples TRBV3-1 to TRBJ1-6; 9 bases map to TRBD1. Trimming took 1 base from V and 7 from J; bases not matched to a gene: 2. Germline V lookup: CDR1 LGHDT, CDR2 YNNKEL (reference sequence). The CDR3 loop spans 15 amino acids. The variable domain in full, with the rest retrieved from reference TRBV3-1 and TRBJ1-6, is DTAVSQTPKYLVTQMGNDKSIKCEQNLGHDTMYWYKQDSKKFLKIMFSYNNKELIINETVPNRFSPKSPDKAHLNLHINSLELGDSAVYFCASSQGGTGNSPLHFGNGTRLTVT.

With respect to this clonotype: Its ends do not fully match the called genes, so a read error is possible. V gene TRBV4-1 combines with J gene TRBJ2-1; D assignment may be TRBD1 or TRBD2 (6 bases each). The CDR3 sequence is 14 residues long. Germline CDR1 MGHRA, CDR2 YSYEKL. CDR3 amino acids: CANSPGAVDNEQFF. Here the CDR3 DNA reads TGCGCCAACAGCCCGGGGGCCGTGGACAATGAGCAGTTCTTC.

Only a few counts were recorded for this clonotype. The CDR3 here is CASSQDRSMARAGELFF. The CDR3 DNA reads as TGCGCCAGCAGCCAAGATAGAAGCATGGCGAGGGCCGGGGAGCTGTTTTTT. This rearrangement joins TRBV4-1 to TRBJ2-2; D is perhaps TRBD2 (5 bases). CDR1 is MGHRA and CDR2 is YSYEKL in the germline V gene. The CDR3 runs 17 residues. V shed 0 bases and J shed 6 bases, with 17 bases lying between them.

In DNA, the CDR3 is TGTGCCATCAGATACCAAGAGACCCAGTACTTC. Residues: CAIRYQETQYF. The genes are TRBV10-3 and TRBJ2-5, with D uncertain. The length of the CDR3 is 11 residues. V was pared by 6 bases and J by 0 bases, with 2 bases between. The germline V gene has CDR1 ENHRY and CDR2 SYGVKD.

This clonotype was picked up many times. The chain employs TRBV7-2 and TRBJ1-5; 7 nucleotides align to TRBD1. V lost 5 bases, J lost 7 bases, and 8 bases stayed unmatched. CDR1 and CDR2 from the germline V gene are SGHTA and FQGNSA. This CDR3 is built from 14 residues. The DNA of the CDR3 is TGTGCCAGCAGCCCCGAACAGGGGAGGCAGCCCCAGCATTTT. This sequence encodes CASSPEQGRQPQHF.

The sample holds a few counts of this clonotype. This chain uses TRBV10-3 with TRBJ2-5, with D possibly matching TRBD2 (5 bases). In germline, CDR1 is ENHRY, CDR2 SYGVKD. V lost 4 bases and J lost 4, with 7 bases in between. The CDR3 is made up of 12 amino acids. CDR3 residues: CAISAGVETQYF. The CDR3 DNA follows: TGTGCCATCAGTGCCGGGGTAGAGACCCAGTACTTC.

The chain carries TRBV10-3 and TRBJ2-2, with D possibly called TRBD1 or TRBD2 (6 bases each). CDR3 length: 14 amino acids. The V and J ends lost 9 bases and 4 bases respectively, with 15 bases between them. Per germline, CDR1 ENHRY and CDR2 SYGVKD. Written as DNA, the CDR3 is TGTGCCATTAACACAGGGAGGAGCACCGGGGAGCTGTTTTTT. It specifies CAINTGRSTGELFF.

This chain uses TRBV2 with TRBJ2-3, with 9 bases identical to TRBD2. Germline trimming cut 10 bases from V and 1 base from J; bases unmatched to any gene: 6. The CDR3 has 14 residues. Germline V gene data show CDR1 as SNHLY and CDR2 as FYNNEI. Here the CDR3 reads CATPIAGGTDTQYF. The CDR3 region has the DNA TGTGCCACCCCTATAGCGGGGGGCACAGATACGCAGTATTTT.

Concerning this clonotype itself: Given a much more abundant clone one base away, this may be a read error. This chain joins TRBV7-2 and TRBJ2-3, with D tentatively TRBD1 (6 bases). CDR3 length: 16 amino acids. CDR1 and CDR2 from the germline V gene are SGHTA and FQGNSA. The CDR3 coding sequence is TGTGTCAGCAGCTTAAAGACAGGTCCTGGCACAGATACGCAGTATTTT. Its translation: CVSSLKTGPGTDTQYF.

This chain uses TRBV9 with TRBJ2-5; D remains ambiguous. Germline V CDR1 and CDR2: SGDLS, YYNGEE. This CDR3 region has 14 residues. Trimming pared 3 bases from V and 1 base from J, leaving 10 bases between. The CDR3 loop is CASSGLESQETQYF. The CDR3, as DNA: TGTGCCAGCAGCGGCCTGGAGTCCCAAGAGACCCAGTACTTC. Full variable domain (rest looked up from reference TRBV9 and TRBJ2-5): DSGVTQTPKHLITATGQRVTLRCSPRSGDLSVYWYQQSLDQGLQFLIQYYNGEERAKGNILERFSAQQFPDLHSELNLSSLELGDSALYFCASSGLESQETQYFGPGTRLLVL.